Shown below are 27 T cell receptor beta chains from a single sample sequenced in a study of cytomegalovirus exposure and HLA in healthy donors (dated 2017 in TCRdb). The protocol used for the library was the immunoSEQ multiplex PCR assay. A mixture of 60 forward primers for TCR Vbeta segments and 13 reverse primers for TCR Jbeta segments was used in the multiplex PCR. Held by TCRdb, this immuneACCESS table contains in-frame sequences only and omits some clones. Under half of the omission traces to an unresolved V gene where checked; the cause of the rest is unknown. Recorded for this sample are roughly 200,000 clones; 70% to 85% of them occurred a single time. The top ten constitute 3.7% of the sample. Material: PBMCs. These receptors were collected from a woman in her fifties or sixties in good health and CMV-seropositive.

The genes are TRBV9 and TRBJ2-4; 13 positions match TRBD2. CDR3 length equals 17 residues. From germline, CDR1 is SGDLS and CDR2 YYNGEE. The J segment lost 6 bases and the V segment lost 4 bases, leaving 10 bases of the junction unmatched. CDR3 sequence: CASSPPGTSGMGNIQYF. CDR3 coding DNA: TGTGCCAGCAGCCCTCCGGGGACTAGCGGGATGGGAAACATTCAGTACTTC.

The chain combines TRBV9 with TRBJ1-5, with 9 bases identical to TRBD1. The germline V gene has CDR1 SGDLS and CDR2 YYNGEE. CDR3 size: 16 residues. V gave up 0 bases and J gave up 4 bases; unmatched junction bases: 5. DNA of the CDR3: TGTGCCAGCAGCGTAGATGGGACAGGGTTAAATCAGCCCCAGCATTTT. Protein: CASSVDGTGLNQPQHF.

CDR3 amino acids: CASSTGMDRDGIYEQYF. In DNA form, the CDR3 reads TGTGCCAGCTCAACAGGGATGGACAGGGACGGAATCTACGAGCAGTACTTC. The V and J genes are TRBV18 and TRBJ2-7, with 8 bases matching TRBD1. With V trimmed by 5 bases and J by 3 bases, 15 bases remained unmatched. The CDR3 is made up of 17 amino acids. Germline V gene data show CDR1 as KGHSH and CDR2 as LQKENI.

The CDR3 sequence: CASSLTTGTGHTEAFF. The CDR3 coding sequence is TGTGCCAGCAGCTTGACCACCGGGACAGGGCACACTGAAGCTTTCTTT. This chain joins TRBV5-4 and TRBJ1-1; 9 bases map to TRBD1. The CDR3 length is 16 residues. The trim removed 1 base at V and 3 bases at J, leaving 7 bases unmatched. CDR1 and CDR2 from the germline V gene are SGHNT and YYREEE (reference sequence).

Written as DNA, the CDR3 is TGTGCCAGCAGCTTAAACAAAGGACTAGCGGGAGGAGGGGAGCAGTTCTTC. This sequence encodes CASSLNKGLAGGGEQFF. The chain employs TRBV7-3 and TRBJ2-1, with 14 bases that match TRBD2. The CDR3 spans 17 residues. V lost 1 base, J lost 10 bases, and 9 bases stayed unmatched. Germline V gene data show CDR1 as SGHTA and CDR2 as FQGTGA.

This clone occurred many times. The chain employs TRBV19 and TRBJ2-1; TRBD2 matches at 7 bases. Losses at the gene ends were 4 bases for V and 8 bases for J; bases not matched to a gene: 5. Germline V gives CDR1 LNHDA, CDR2 SQIVND (reference sequence). This CDR3 is built from 13 residues. CDR3 residues: CASSSGSLDEQFF. The DNA for the CDR3 is TGTGCCAGTAGTAGCGGGAGCCTCGATGAGCAGTTCTTC.

V usage is TRBV28 and J usage is TRBJ1-4, with 8 positions matching TRBD1. Germline trimming cut 5 bases from V and 7 bases from J; bases unmatched to any gene: 9. The CDR3 is 15 amino acids. Germline lookup yields CDR1 MDHEN and CDR2 SYDVKM. Written as DNA, the CDR3 is TGTGCCAGCAGTCATATGACAGGGGCGGGTGAAAAACTGTTTTTT. Its translation is CASSHMTGAGEKLFF.

Only a few counts were recorded for this clone. A read error may produce the germline difference seen at one junction end. The chain employs TRBV2 and TRBJ2-4, with D tentatively TRBD1 (5 bases). CDR1 and CDR2 from the germline V gene are SNHLY and FYNNEI. This CDR3 comprises 11 residues. Here the CDR3 DNA reads TGTGCCAGCAGACAAAAGGGGCACGCGCCCTTC. Translation gives CASRQKGHAPF. Variable domain in full (rest from reference TRBV2 and TRBJ2-4): EPEVTQTPSHQVTQMGQEVILRCVPISNHLYFYWYRQILGQKVEFLVSFYNNEISEKSEIFDDQFSVERPDGSNFTLKIRSTKLEDSAMYFCASRQKGHAPFGAGTRLSVL.

As for this clone: The sample contains more than one DNA sequence encoding this CDR3. Written as DNA, the CDR3 is TGCGCCAGCAGCACGGGACAGGGCTACACTGAAGCTTTCTTT. This gives the protein CASSTGQGYTEAFF. This chain links TRBV5-1 with TRBJ1-1; 9 bases agree with TRBD1. The trim removed 4 bases at V and 3 bases at J, leaving 4 bases unmatched. Germline V gives CDR1 SGHRS, CDR2 YFSETQ. This CDR3 comprises 14 residues.

On this clone: Its ends do not fully match the called genes, so a read error is possible. The chain carries TRBV18 and TRBJ2-5, with TRBD1 identical over 8 bases. CDR1 is KGHSH and CDR2 is LQKENI in the germline V gene. The CDR3 is made up of 12 amino acids. As DNA, the CDR3 is TGTGCCAGCTCACCGACAGGGGAGAACCAGTACTTC. Its protein is CASSPTGENQYF.

CDR3: CASSYAAGYQPQHF. Here the CDR3 DNA reads TGTGCCAGCAGTTACGCTGCGGGATATCAGCCCCAGCATTTT. The V and J genes are TRBV6-5 and TRBJ1-5; no definite D call. Germline values: CDR1 MNHEY, CDR2 SVGAGI. The V gene lost 2 bases and the J gene lost 5 bases, with 10 bases spanning the gap. There are 14 residues in the CDR3.

The V and J genes are TRBV19 and TRBJ2-7; D not certain. The CDR3 contains 10 residues. CDR1 and CDR2 (germline): LNHDA, SQIVND (reference sequence). Trimming pared 7 bases from V and 7 bases from J, leaving 8 bases between. The CDR3 region has the DNA TGTGCCAGTATCCTAGGAGAGCAGTACTTC. As protein: CASILGEQYF.

V usage is TRBV9 and J usage is TRBJ2-2; D unresolved. Between the trimmed V and J ends, which lost 4 bases and 6 bases, there was a span of 10 bases. This CDR3 contains 13 residues. From germline, CDR1 is SGDLS and CDR2 YYNGEE. The CDR3 loop reads CASSPRLPGELFF. Written as DNA, the CDR3 is TGTGCCAGCAGCCCACGACTCCCCGGGGAGCTGTTTTTT.

The rearrangement links TRBV15 to TRBJ2-2; 8 positions agree with TRBD2. Trimming took 1 base from V and 7 from J; bases not matched to a gene: 2. CDR3 length: 14 amino acids. CDR1 LNHNV and CDR2 YYDKDF come from the germline V gene (reference sequence). The CDR3, as DNA: TGTGCCACCAGCAGAGTAGCGGGGATCGGGGAGCTGTTTTTT. It encodes CATSRVAGIGELFF. The full variable domain, rest sourced from reference TRBV15 and TRBJ2-2, is DAMVIQNPRYQVTQFGKPVTLSCSQTLNHNVMYWYQQKSSQAPKLLFHYYDKDFNNEADTPDNFQSRRPNTSFCFLDIRSPGLGDTAMYLCATSRVAGIGELFFGEGSRLTVL.

This clone was seen once. This sequence joins TRBV18 and TRBJ2-1, with D perhaps TRBD1 (7 bases). The CDR3 spans 15 residues. V was cut by 4 bases and J by 5 bases, with 15 bases left in between. The germline V gene encodes CDR1 KGHSH and CDR2 LQKENI. CDR3 nucleotides: TGTGCCAGCTCACGATCAGGGGGGACGAACAATGAGCAGTTCTTC. Translation: CASSRSGGTNNEQFF.

The table lists this clone with a count of one. The CDR3 sequence: CASSPSGSKTYEQYF. The CDR3 DNA reads TGTGCCAGCAGCCCTAGCGGGAGTAAGACCTACGAGCAGTACTTC. The chain is built from TRBV5-4 and TRBJ2-7, with 10 bases aligning to TRBD2. CDR1 is SGHNT and CDR2 is YYREEE in the germline V gene (reference sequence). Unmatched junction bases numbered 6, after V lost 4 bases and J lost 2 bases. This CDR3 is 15 amino acids long.

The V call is TRBV21-1, the J call TRBJ2-7; the table's D gene call, TRBD1, was not cross checked with the DNA. TRBV21-1 is marked as a pseudogene. The CDR3 contains 17 residues. CDR3 region: CASSYREKSMGIHFSPF. The CDR3 DNA reads TGTGCCAGCAGCTACAGGGAAAAGTCTATGGGGATTCACTTTTCCCCGTTC.

CDR3 region: CAWSVLGRAGNQPQHF. The CDR3 DNA reads TGTGCCTGGAGTGTACTCGGCAGGGCTGGCAATCAGCCCCAGCATTTT. The V and J genes are TRBV30 and TRBJ1-5; TRBD1 is a possible D gene (5 bases). V shed 0 bases and J shed 2 bases, with 14 bases lying between them. From germline, CDR1 is GTSNPN and CDR2 SVGIG (reference sequence). The CDR3 spans 16 residues.

The V call is TRBV30, the J call TRBJ2-3, with 10 bases identical to TRBD2. From germline, CDR1 is GTSNPN and CDR2 SVGIG (reference sequence). After removal of 6 bases from V and 4 bases from J, the junction contained 4 bases not matched to a gene. This CDR3 region has 13 residues. CDR3 nucleotide sequence: TGTGCCTGTAGCGGGGGGTTTTCAGATACGCAGTATTTT. It translates to CACSGGFSDTQYF. The full variable domain, its missing parts supplied by reference TRBV30 and TRBJ2-3, is SQTIHQWPATLVQPVGSPLSLECTVEGTSNPNLYWYRQAAGRGLQLLFYSVGIGQISSEVPQNLSASRPQDRQFILSSKKLLLSDSGFYLCACSGGFSDTQYFGPGTRLTVL.

To note about this clone: The identical CDR3 is also encoded by other nucleotide sequences in the sample. This chain connects TRBV2 to TRBJ1-2; TRBD1 aligns across 9 bases. V was clipped by 6 bases and J by 8 bases; unmatched bases: 10. The CDR3 extends over 14 amino acids. The germline V gene has CDR1 SNHLY and CDR2 FYNNEI. The CDR3 region is CASSGIQGARGYTF. CDR3 nucleotides: TGTGCCAGCAGCGGGATACAGGGGGCGAGGGGCTACACCTTC.

The chain carries TRBV27 and TRBJ2-3; D possibly corresponds to TRBD2 (5 bases). Trimming stripped 7 bases from V and 2 bases from J, with 16 bases between. The length of the CDR3 is 15 residues. Germline V gene sequence: CDR1 MNHEY, CDR2 SMNVEV (reference sequence). The CDR3 DNA follows: TGTGCCAGCATGACTATGTCCCCTTTCACAGATACGCAGTATTTT. Its protein is CASMTMSPFTDTQYF.

This clone has a single count. The chain uses TRBV30 and TRBJ2-5, with a possible D match to TRBD2 (7 bases). V dropped 0 bases and J dropped 4 bases, with 18 bases sitting between them. Germline values: CDR1 GTSNPN, CDR2 SVGIG (reference sequence). This CDR3 has 16 residues. The CDR3, as DNA: TGTGCCTGGAGTGTTAACCGGGGGGCCCCGGGAGAGACCCAGTACTTC. Protein product: CAWSVNRGAPGETQYF.

J is TRBJ1-2 and V is TRBV29-1; the D gene is possibly TRBD1 (6 bases). V was trimmed by 6 bases and J by 7 bases, leaving 12 bases between them. The CDR3 is 11 amino acids. Per germline, CDR1 SQVTM and CDR2 ANQGSEA. The CDR3 DNA reads TGCAGCGTATACAGGGATCTTGGCTACACCTTC. It is translated as CSVYRDLGYTF.

A note on this clone: One end of the junction is discordant with germline, which a read error may explain. This chain links TRBV30 with TRBJ2-6; a possible D gene is TRBD1 (5 bases). This CDR3 is built from 12 residues. Germline V CDR1 and CDR2: GTSNPN, SVGIG (reference sequence). CDR3 coding DNA: TGTGCCTGTACAGCTGGGGCCAACGGCCTGACTTTC. It yields the protein CACTAGANGLTF. Full variable domain (rest looked up from reference TRBV30 and TRBJ2-6): SQTIHQWPATLVQPVGSPLSLECTVEGTSNPNLYWYRQAAGRGLQLLFYSVGIGQISSEVPQNLSASRPQDRQFILSSKKLLLSDSGFYLCACTAGANGLTFGAGSRLTVL.

This chain links TRBV11-3 with TRBJ2-3; weak D call: TRBD1 (6 bases). V lost 5 bases and J 0 bases, leaving 9 bases between the germline ends. Germline V gives CDR1 SGHNT, CDR2 YENEEA. This CDR3 has 14 residues. CDR3 nucleotide sequence: TGTGCCAGCAGCCCAGGGGTAAGCACAGATACGCAGTATTTT. It specifies CASSPGVSTDTQYF.

V gene TRBV18 combines with J gene TRBJ1-2, with a weak D call TRBD1 (6 bases). The CDR3 has 13 amino acids. Germline V gene sequence: CDR1 KGHSH, CDR2 LQKENI. Trimming cost V 3 bases and J 4 bases, with 9 bases left between them. CDR3 loop: CASSPQDSYGYTF. DNA of the CDR3: TGTGCCAGCTCACCCCAGGACAGCTATGGCTACACCTTC.

V and J are TRBV15 and TRBJ2-2; D is possibly TRBD2 (5 bases). This CDR3 comprises 15 residues. Between the trimmed V and J ends, which lost 1 base and 8 bases, there was a span of 14 bases. Germline V gene data show CDR1 as LNHNV and CDR2 as YYDKDF (reference sequence). The CDR3 loop is CATSRARVGSGELFF. CDR3 coding DNA: TGTGCCACCAGCAGAGCGAGGGTGGGGTCAGGGGAGCTGTTTTTT.